Below, 17 T cell receptor beta chains from the same sample are listed, as sequenced in a study of cytomegalovirus exposure and HLA in healthy donors. In the PCR, 60 Vbeta and 13 Jbeta primers were used. Generated by immunoSEQ multiplex PCR, the TCRdb table keeps only in-frame clones and is missing some. This table holds about 160,000 clones, roughly 82% found once. The sequenced sample was PBMCs. These receptors were collected from a man over 45 in good health and CMV-seropositive.

This chain links TRBV19 with TRBJ2-4, with D perhaps TRBD2 (7 bases). Between the trimmed V and J ends, which lost 3 bases and 6 bases, there was a span of 12 bases. Germline values: CDR1 LNHDA, CDR2 SQIVND (reference sequence). CDR3 length: 14 amino acids. The CDR3 DNA is TGTGCCAGTAGTATTGAAAGGGGGGGAAACATTCAGTACTTC. Protein product: CASSIERGGNIQYF.

The chain couples TRBV2 to TRBJ2-7; D is perhaps TRBD1 (5 bases). Germline values: CDR1 SNHLY, CDR2 FYNNEI. The CDR3 runs 14 residues. The germline V and J ends were trimmed by 6 bases and 2 bases, with 14 bases remaining between them. CDR3 bases: TGTGCCAGCAGGGATGTCAGGGCCGCCTACGAGCAGTACTTC. As protein: CASRDVRAAYEQYF.

The CDR3 here is CASSRTGVEQYF. Here the CDR3 DNA reads TGTGCCAGCAGCCGGACAGGGGTCGAGCAGTACTTC. The rearrangement links TRBV6-6 to TRBJ2-7, with 9 bases fitting TRBD1. This CDR3 spans 12 amino acids. The germline V gene encodes CDR1 MNHNY and CDR2 SVGAGI (reference sequence). Trimming at V came to 6 bases and at J to 6 bases, leaving 3 bases not matched to a gene.

This sequence joins TRBV9 and TRBJ2-2; no firm D call. Germline V gives CDR1 SGDLS, CDR2 YYNGEE. The CDR3 extends over 12 amino acids. V was cut by 0 bases and J by 7 bases, with 4 bases left in between. The CDR3 sequence is CASSVVRGELFF. Here the CDR3 DNA reads TGTGCCAGCAGCGTAGTGCGCGGGGAGCTGTTTTTT.

The chain is built from TRBV5-1 and TRBJ2-5, with D possibly matching TRBD1 (6 bases). The CDR3 extends over 16 amino acids. Trimming removed 4 bases from V and 2 bases from J, with 18 bases in between. Germline V gene sequence: CDR1 SGHRS, CDR2 YFSETQ. The CDR3 DNA sequence: TGCGCCAGCAGCAACACTCGATCGAGGGGGCAAGAGACCCAGTACTTC. As protein: CASSNTRSRGQETQYF.

This clone was observed a single time. The genes are TRBV18 and TRBJ2-2; perhaps TRBD2 as D (6 bases). This CDR3 contains 17 residues. The germline gives CDR1 KGHSH, CDR2 LQKENI. The ends were cut back, 4 bases at V and 3 bases at J, with 18 bases in the middle. Written as DNA, the CDR3 is TGTGCCAGCTCACGGACCGCGACTCGACTAGACACCGGGGAGCTGTTTTTT. Protein sequence: CASSRTATRLDTGELFF.

This clone was detected a few times. The V and J genes are TRBV5-4 and TRBJ2-2; TRBD1 is a possible D gene (6 bases). Germline V gene lookup returns CDR1 SGHNT and CDR2 YYREEE (reference sequence). This CDR3 has 16 amino acids. The V gene lost 0 bases and the J gene lost 2 bases, with 11 bases spanning the gap. In nucleotides, the CDR3 is TGTGCCAGCAGCTTGGGCAGGGGTGATAACACCGGGGAGCTGTTTTTT. As protein: CASSLGRGDNTGELFF.

This rearrangement joins TRBV29-1 to TRBJ2-1, with 8 nucleotides matching TRBD1. Trimming removed 3 bases from V and 4 bases from J; junction bases left unmatched: 2. Germline CDR1 and CDR2: SQVTM and ANQGSEA. The CDR3 covers 13 residues. The CDR3 DNA follows: TGCAGCGTTGAGCAGGGGGCTTACAATGAGCAGTTCTTC. Protein: CSVEQGAYNEQFF.

The V and J genes are TRBV6-5 and TRBJ2-7, with D possibly TRBD1 on 8 matching bases. This CDR3 region has 15 residues. CDR1 is MNHEY, CDR2 SVGAGI, per germline. The V end lost 9 bases, the J end lost 6 bases, and 24 bases lay between the germline ends. CDR3 sequence (DNA): TGTGCCAGTCTGAGGACAGGGATAGGGGGGGGCGAGCAGTACTTC. It yields the protein CASLRTGIGGGEQYF.

This chain uses TRBV18 with TRBJ2-3; D may be TRBD2 (5 bases). The CDR3 runs 13 residues. Germline CDR1 reads KGHSH; CDR2 reads LQKENI. V lost 10 bases and J 2 bases, leaving 13 bases between the germline ends. CDR3 region: CATSGGNTDTQYF. As DNA, the CDR3 is TGTGCCACCTCCGGAGGCAACACAGATACGCAGTATTTT.

The chain has TRBV7-2 and TRBJ2-5, with TRBD1 matching 8 bases. The trim removed 5 bases at V and 5 bases at J, leaving 4 bases unmatched. CDR3 length: 13 residues. Germline loops: CDR1 SGHTA, CDR2 FQGNSA. The CDR3 nucleotides are TGTGCCAGCAGCAAGGACAGGGTTGAGACCCAGTACTTC. Encoded protein: CASSKDRVETQYF.

This clone came up a few times. CDR3 in amino acids: CASSQDFPGDYEQYF. Written as DNA, the CDR3 is TGCGCCAGCAGCCAAGATTTCCCGGGAGACTACGAGCAGTACTTC. The chain links TRBV4-1 to TRBJ2-7, with a tentative D call TRBD2 (6 bases). Germline V CDR1 and CDR2: MGHRA, YSYEKL. V gave up 0 bases and J gave up 3 bases, with 12 bases separating them. The CDR3 runs to 15 residues.

Only one count was recorded for this clone. The V and J genes are TRBV5-6 and TRBJ2-3, with 8 bases identical to TRBD2. The CDR3 covers 14 residues. In germline, CDR1 is SGHDT, CDR2 YYEEEE. Germline trimming cut 5 bases from V and 3 bases from J; bases unmatched to any gene: 5. The CDR3 region has the DNA TGTGCCAGCAGAAGAGCGGGAGTGACAGATACGCAGTATTTT. Translated: CASRRAGVTDTQYF. Variable domain in full (rest from reference TRBV5-6 and TRBJ2-3): DAGVTQSPTHLIKTRGQQVTLRCSPKSGHDTVSWYQQALGQGPQFIFQYYEEEERQRGNFPDRFSGHQFPNYSSELNVNALLLGDSALYLCASRRAGVTDTQYFGPGTRLTVL.

The rearrangement links TRBV5-5 to TRBJ2-3, with D maybe TRBD1 (5 bases). Trimming cost V 0 bases and J 5 bases, with 10 bases left between them. This CDR3 has 14 amino acids. Germline V gene data show CDR1 as SGHKS and CDR2 as YYEKEE (reference sequence). This CDR3 is CASSLARVGDTQYF. The CDR3, as DNA: TGTGCCAGCAGCTTGGCCAGGGTAGGAGATACGCAGTATTTT.

V usage is TRBV19 and J usage is TRBJ2-7; 8 nucleotides match TRBD2. Germline V lookup: CDR1 LNHDA, CDR2 SQIVND (reference sequence). CDR3 length: 14 amino acids. Trimming cost V 6 bases and J 1 base; bases outside gene matches: 5. The CDR3 spells CASRAGGSSYEQYF. The CDR3 nucleotides are TGTGCCAGTAGGGCGGGGGGCTCATCCTACGAGCAGTACTTC.

V is TRBV5-1 and J is TRBJ1-1, with 7 bases matching TRBD1. Germline-derived CDR1 and CDR2 are SGHRS and YFSETQ. V lost 4 bases and J lost 2; bases outside the gene matches: 5. CDR3 length equals 14 residues. CDR3 sequence: CASSMGQSNTEAFF. CDR3 sequence (DNA): TGCGCCAGCAGCATGGGACAGTCCAACACTGAAGCTTTCTTT.

This chain connects TRBV7-6 to TRBJ2-2; TRBD1 is a possible D gene (5 bases). Germline CDR1 SGHVS, CDR2 FNYEAQ. There are 14 residues in the CDR3. Trimming stripped 0 bases from V and 7 bases from J, with 9 bases between. The CDR3: CASSLAGLHGELFF. DNA for the CDR3: TGTGCCAGCAGCTTAGCGGGGCTTCACGGGGAGCTGTTTTTT. Full variable domain (outside the CDR3, taken from reference TRBV7-6 and TRBJ2-2): GAGVSQSPRYKVTKRGQDVALRCDPISGHVSLYWYRQALGQGPEFLTYFNYEAQQDKSGLPNDRFSAERPEGSISTLTIQRTEQRDSAMYRCASSLAGLHGELFFGEGSRLTVL.